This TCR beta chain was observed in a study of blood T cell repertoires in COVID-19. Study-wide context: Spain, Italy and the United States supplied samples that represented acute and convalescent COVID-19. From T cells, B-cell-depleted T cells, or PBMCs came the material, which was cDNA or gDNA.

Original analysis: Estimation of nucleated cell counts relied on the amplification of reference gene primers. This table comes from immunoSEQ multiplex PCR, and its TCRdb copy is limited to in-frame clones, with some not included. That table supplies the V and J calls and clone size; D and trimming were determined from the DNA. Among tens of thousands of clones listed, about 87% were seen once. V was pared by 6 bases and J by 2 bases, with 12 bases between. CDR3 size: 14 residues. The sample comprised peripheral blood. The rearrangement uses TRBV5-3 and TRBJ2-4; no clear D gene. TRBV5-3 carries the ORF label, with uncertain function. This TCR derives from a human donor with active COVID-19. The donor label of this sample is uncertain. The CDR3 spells CARKVATPKNIQYF. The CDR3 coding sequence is TGTGCCAGAAAGGTCGCGACTCCCAAAAACATTCAGTACTTC.